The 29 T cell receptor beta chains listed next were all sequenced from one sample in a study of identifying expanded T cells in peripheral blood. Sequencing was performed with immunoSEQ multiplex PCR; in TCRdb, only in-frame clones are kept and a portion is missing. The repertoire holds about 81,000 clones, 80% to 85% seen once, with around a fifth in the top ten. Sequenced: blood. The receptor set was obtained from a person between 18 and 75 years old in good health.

CDR3 residues: CASSPAGRDRNQPQHF. CDR3 DNA sequence: TGTGCCAGCTCACCAGCGGGGCGAGATCGCAATCAGCCCCAGCATTTT. The chain couples TRBV18 to TRBJ1-5; TRBD1 is a possible D gene (5 bases). The length of the CDR3 is 16 residues. Germline lookup yields CDR1 KGHSH and CDR2 LQKENI. V was trimmed by 2 bases and J by 2 bases, leaving 13 bases between them.

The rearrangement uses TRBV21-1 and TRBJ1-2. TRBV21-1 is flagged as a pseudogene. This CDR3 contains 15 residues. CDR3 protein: CASSFRFVPYYGYTF. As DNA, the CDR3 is TGTGCCAGCTCTTTCCGGTTTGTCCCCTACTATGGCTACACCTTC.

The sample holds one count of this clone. The CDR3 DNA reads as TGTGCCAGTAGTTCGGACCCCTCTACGAAGCAGTACTTC. As protein: CASSSDPSTKQYF. V is TRBV19 and J is TRBJ2-7; the D is unclear. Germline V CDR1 and CDR2: LNHDA, SQIVND (reference sequence). This CDR3 region has 13 residues. V was pared by 5 bases and J by 8 bases, with 16 bases between.

The DNA of the CDR3 is TGTGCCAGCAGCGTAGAAGGCGGACTTAATCAGCCCCAGCATTTT. Amino acids: CASSVEGGLNQPQHF. V is TRBV9 and J is TRBJ1-5; no firm D call. The CDR3 is 15 residues long. In germline, CDR1 is SGDLS, CDR2 YYNGEE. With 0 bases removed from V and 4 bases from J, the gap between germline ends came to 11 bases.

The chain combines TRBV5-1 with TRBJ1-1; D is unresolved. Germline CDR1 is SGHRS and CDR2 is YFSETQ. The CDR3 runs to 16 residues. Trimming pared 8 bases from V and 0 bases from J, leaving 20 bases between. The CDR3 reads CASTPGTGYMNTEAFF. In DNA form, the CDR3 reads TGCGCCAGTACTCCCGGCACGGGTTATATGAACACTGAAGCTTTCTTT.

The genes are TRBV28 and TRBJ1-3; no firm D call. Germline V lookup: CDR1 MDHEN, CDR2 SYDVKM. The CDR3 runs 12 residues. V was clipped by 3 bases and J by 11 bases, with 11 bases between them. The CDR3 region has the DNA TGTGCCAGCAGTTTCATAAGTGGACCCATATATTTT. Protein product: CASSFISGPIYF.

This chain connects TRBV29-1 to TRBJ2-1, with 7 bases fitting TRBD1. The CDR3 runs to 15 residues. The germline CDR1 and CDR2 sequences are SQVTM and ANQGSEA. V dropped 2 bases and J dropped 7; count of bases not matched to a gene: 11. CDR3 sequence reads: CSVESERTGENEQFF. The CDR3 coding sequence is TGCAGCGTTGAAAGCGAACGAACAGGGGAGAATGAGCAGTTCTTC.

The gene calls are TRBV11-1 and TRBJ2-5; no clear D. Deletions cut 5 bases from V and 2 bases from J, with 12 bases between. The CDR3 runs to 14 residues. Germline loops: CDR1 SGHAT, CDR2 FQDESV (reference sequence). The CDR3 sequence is CASSLDLTQETQYF. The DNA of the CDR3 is TGTGCCAGCAGCCTGGACCTAACTCAAGAGACCCAGTACTTC.

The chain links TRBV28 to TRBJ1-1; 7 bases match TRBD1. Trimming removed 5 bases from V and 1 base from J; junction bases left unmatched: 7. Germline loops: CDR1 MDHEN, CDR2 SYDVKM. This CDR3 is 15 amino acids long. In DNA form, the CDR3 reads TGTGCCAGCAGTCCCCGACAGGGATGGAACACTGAAGCTTTCTTT. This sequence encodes CASSPRQGWNTEAFF.

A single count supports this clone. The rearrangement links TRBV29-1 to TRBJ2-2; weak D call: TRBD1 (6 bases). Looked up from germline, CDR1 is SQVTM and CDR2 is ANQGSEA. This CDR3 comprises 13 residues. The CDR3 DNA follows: TGCACCGCAACAGGGAGAGAAGTCGGGGAGCTGTTTTTT. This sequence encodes CTATGREVGELFF.

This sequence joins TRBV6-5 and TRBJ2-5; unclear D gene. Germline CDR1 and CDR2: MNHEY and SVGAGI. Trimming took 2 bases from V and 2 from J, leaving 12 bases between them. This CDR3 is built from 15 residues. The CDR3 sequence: CASSYLGAPQETQYF. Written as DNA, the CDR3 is TGTGCCAGCAGTTACCTAGGCGCTCCTCAAGAGACCCAGTACTTC.

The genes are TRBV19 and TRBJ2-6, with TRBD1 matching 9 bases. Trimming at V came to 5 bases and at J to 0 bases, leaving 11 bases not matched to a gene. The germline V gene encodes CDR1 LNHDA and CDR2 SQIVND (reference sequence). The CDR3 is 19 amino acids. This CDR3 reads CASSVITGGSSSGANVLTF. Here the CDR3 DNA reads TGTGCCAGTAGTGTGATTACAGGGGGCTCCAGCTCTGGGGCCAACGTCCTGACTTTC.

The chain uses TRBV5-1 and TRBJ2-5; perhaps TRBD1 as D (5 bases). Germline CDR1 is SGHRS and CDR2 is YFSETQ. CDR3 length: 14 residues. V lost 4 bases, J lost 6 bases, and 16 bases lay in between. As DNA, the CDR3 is TGCGCCAGCAGCCCGGGCCAGGGTCACCAGACCCAGTACTTC. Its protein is CASSPGQGHQTQYF.

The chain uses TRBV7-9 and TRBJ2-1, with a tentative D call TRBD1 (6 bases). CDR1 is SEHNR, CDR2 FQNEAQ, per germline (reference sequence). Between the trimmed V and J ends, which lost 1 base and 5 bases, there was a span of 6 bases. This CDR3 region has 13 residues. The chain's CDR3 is CASSLGQDNEQFF. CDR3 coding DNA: TGTGCCAGCAGCTTAGGACAGGACAATGAGCAGTTCTTC.

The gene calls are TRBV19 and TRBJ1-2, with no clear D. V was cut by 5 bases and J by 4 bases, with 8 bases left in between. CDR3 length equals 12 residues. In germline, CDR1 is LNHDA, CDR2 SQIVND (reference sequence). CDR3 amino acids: CASSGESYGYTF. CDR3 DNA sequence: TGTGCCAGTAGTGGTGAGTCCTATGGCTACACCTTC.

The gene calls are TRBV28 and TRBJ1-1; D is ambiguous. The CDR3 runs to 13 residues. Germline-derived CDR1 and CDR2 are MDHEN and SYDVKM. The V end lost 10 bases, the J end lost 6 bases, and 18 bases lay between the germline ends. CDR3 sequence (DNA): TGTGCCACCTCTACGCCCCCGCCCCCTGAAGCTTTCTTT. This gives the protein CATSTPPPPEAFF. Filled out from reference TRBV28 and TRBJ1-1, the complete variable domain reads DVKVTQSSRYLVKRTGEKVFLECVQDMDHENMFWYRQDPGLGLRLIYFSYDVKMKEKGDIPEGYSVSREKKERFSLILESASTNQTSMYLCATSTPPPPEAFFGQGTRLTVV.

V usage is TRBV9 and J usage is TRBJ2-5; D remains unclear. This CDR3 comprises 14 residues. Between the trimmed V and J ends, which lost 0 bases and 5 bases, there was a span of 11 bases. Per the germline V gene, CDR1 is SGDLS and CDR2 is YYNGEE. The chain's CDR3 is CASSVGAQRETQYF. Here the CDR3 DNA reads TGTGCCAGCAGCGTAGGGGCCCAGAGGGAGACCCAGTACTTC.

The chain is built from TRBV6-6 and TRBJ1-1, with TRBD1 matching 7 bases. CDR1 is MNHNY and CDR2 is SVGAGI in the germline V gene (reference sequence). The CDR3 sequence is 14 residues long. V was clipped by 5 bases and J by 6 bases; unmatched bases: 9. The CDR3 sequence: CASSPRQGRAEAFF. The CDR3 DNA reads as TGTGCCAGCAGTCCGCGACAGGGACGCGCTGAAGCTTTCTTT.

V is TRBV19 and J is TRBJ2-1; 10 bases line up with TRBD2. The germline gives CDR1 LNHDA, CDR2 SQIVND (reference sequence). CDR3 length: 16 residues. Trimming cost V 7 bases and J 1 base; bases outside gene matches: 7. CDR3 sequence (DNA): TGTGCCAGTACCCCTAGCGGGAGTGGGTCCTACAATGAGCAGTTCTTC. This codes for CASTPSGSGSYNEQFF.

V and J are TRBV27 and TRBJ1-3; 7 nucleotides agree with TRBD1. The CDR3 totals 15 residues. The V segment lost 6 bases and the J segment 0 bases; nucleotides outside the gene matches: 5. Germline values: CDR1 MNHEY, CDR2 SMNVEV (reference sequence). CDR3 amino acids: CASRPTGSSGNTIYF. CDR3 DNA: TGTGCCAGCAGGCCGACAGGGAGCTCTGGAAACACCATATATTTT.

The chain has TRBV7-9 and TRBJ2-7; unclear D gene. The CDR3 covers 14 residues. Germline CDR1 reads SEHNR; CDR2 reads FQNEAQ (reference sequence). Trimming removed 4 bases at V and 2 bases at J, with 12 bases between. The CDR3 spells CASSSDTKTYEQYF. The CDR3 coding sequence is TGTGCCAGCAGCTCTGACACGAAAACCTACGAGCAGTACTTC.

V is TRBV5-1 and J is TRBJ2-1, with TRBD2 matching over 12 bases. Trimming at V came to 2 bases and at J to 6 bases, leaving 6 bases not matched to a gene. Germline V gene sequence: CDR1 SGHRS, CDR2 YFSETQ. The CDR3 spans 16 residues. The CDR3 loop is CASSFFPSGRANEQFF. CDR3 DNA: TGCGCCAGCAGCTTCTTCCCTAGCGGGAGGGCCAATGAGCAGTTCTTC.

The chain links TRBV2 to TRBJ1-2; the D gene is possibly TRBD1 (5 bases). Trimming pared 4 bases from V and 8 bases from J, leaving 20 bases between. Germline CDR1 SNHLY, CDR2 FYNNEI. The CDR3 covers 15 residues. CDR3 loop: CASSVGTWMAWGYTF. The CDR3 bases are TGTGCCAGCAGTGTTGGGACCTGGATGGCCTGGGGCTACACCTTC.

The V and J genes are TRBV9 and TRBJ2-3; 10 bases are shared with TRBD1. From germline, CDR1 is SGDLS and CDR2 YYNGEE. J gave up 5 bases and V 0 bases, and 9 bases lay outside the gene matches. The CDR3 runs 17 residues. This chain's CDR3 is CASSVGRWGTGEDTQYF. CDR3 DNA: TGTGCCAGCAGCGTAGGAAGGTGGGGGACAGGGGAAGATACGCAGTATTTT.

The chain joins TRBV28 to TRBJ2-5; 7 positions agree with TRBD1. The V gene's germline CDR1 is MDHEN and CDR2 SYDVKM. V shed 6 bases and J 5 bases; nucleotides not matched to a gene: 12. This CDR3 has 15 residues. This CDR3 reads CASRRTGGRGETQYF. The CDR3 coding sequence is TGTGCCAGCAGAAGGACAGGTGGGCGCGGGGAGACCCAGTACTTC.

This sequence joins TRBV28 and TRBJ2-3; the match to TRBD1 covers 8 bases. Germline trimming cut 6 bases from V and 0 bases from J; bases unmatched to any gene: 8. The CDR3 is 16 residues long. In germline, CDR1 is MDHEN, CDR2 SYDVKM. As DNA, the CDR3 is TGTGCCAGCAGCTCCCCCGGGACAGGAAGCACAGATACGCAGTATTTT. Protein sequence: CASSSPGTGSTDTQYF.

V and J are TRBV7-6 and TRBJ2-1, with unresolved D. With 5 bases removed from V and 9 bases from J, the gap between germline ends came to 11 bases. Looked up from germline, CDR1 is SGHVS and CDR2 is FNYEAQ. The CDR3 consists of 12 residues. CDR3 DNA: TGTGCCAGCAGCGCCCAAAACGGTGAGCAGTTCTTC. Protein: CASSAQNGEQFF.

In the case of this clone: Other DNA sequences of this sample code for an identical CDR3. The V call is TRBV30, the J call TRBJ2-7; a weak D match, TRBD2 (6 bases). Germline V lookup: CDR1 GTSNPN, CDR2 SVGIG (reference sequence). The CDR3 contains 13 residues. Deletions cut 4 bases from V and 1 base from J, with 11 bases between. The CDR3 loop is CAWTRDSSYEQYF. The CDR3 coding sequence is TGTGCCTGGACGCGGGACTCATCCTACGAGCAGTACTTC.

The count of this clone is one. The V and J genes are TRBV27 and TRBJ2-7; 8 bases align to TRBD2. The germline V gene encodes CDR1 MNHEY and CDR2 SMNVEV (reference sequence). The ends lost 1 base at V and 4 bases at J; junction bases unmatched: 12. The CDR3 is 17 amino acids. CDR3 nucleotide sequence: TGTGCCAGCAGTTTATTGTATCAGAATAGCGGGAATTACGAGCAGTACTTC. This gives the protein CASSLLYQNSGNYEQYF.